This passage covers 30 T cell receptor beta chains from one sample sequenced in a study of T cell changes during pregnancy in multiple sclerosis. Repertoires were generated with immunoSEQ multiplex PCR, while TCRdb's copy carries only in-frame clones and drops some. The sample lists over 85,000 clones, 90% occurring once. Sequencing was performed on peripheral blood, taken in the second trimester of pregnancy. Receptors were obtained from a female donor in good health, enrolled as a control in a pregnancy study.

The gene calls are TRBV10-2 and TRBJ2-7, with TRBD2 matching over 8 bases. V was clipped by 5 bases and J by 1 base; unmatched bases: 13. The germline V gene has CDR1 WSHSY and CDR2 SAAADI. The CDR3 runs to 17 residues. In DNA form, the CDR3 reads TGCGCCAGCAGTAAGGCTAGCGGGTCGCTCGCATCCTACGAGCAGTACTTC. Amino acids: CASSKASGSLASYEQYF.

The gene calls are TRBV7-9 and TRBJ1-5; 7 nucleotides line up with TRBD1. The germline V gene has CDR1 SEHNR and CDR2 FQNEAQ (reference sequence). The V segment lost 7 bases and the J segment 5 bases; nucleotides outside the gene matches: 11. CDR3 length: 15 amino acids. The CDR3 here is CASTDTGTVDQPQHF. CDR3 nucleotide sequence: TGTGCCAGCACCGATACTGGGACAGTGGATCAGCCCCAGCATTTT.

The chain is built from TRBV5-1 and TRBJ1-1, with D maybe TRBD1 (6 bases). The CDR3 runs to 14 residues. The V end was cut by 2 bases, the J end by 3 bases, with 11 bases between. Germline CDR1 SGHRS, CDR2 YFSETQ. Here the CDR3 reads CASSLSGGDTEAFF. The CDR3, as DNA: TGCGCCAGCAGCTTATCGGGGGGCGACACTGAAGCTTTCTTT.

The rearrangement links TRBV6-5 to TRBJ2-7; 10 bases are a match to TRBD2. The germline V gene encodes CDR1 MNHEY and CDR2 SVGAGI. This CDR3 contains 16 residues. V lost 2 bases, J lost 4 bases, and 8 bases stayed unmatched. The CDR3 here is CASSYASGGASYEQYF. The CDR3, as DNA: TGTGCCAGCAGTTACGCCAGCGGGGGGGCCAGTTACGAGCAGTACTTC.

V is TRBV11-2 and J is TRBJ1-2; tentatively, D is TRBD1 (6 bases). Germline V gives CDR1 SGHAT, CDR2 FQNNGV. This CDR3 spans 15 amino acids. Deletions cut 2 bases from V and 8 bases from J, with 18 bases between. Written as DNA, the CDR3 is TGTGCCAGCAGCTTAACAGGGACCGTCTATGACGGCTACACCTTC. It specifies CASSLTGTVYDGYTF.

The chain is built from TRBV6-1 and TRBJ1-5, with D possibly matching TRBD1 (6 bases). Trimming took 8 bases from V and 4 from J, leaving 9 bases between them. This CDR3 contains 12 residues. Germline lookup yields CDR1 MNHNS and CDR2 SASEGT. This CDR3 is CASQQGNQPQHF. The CDR3 DNA reads TGTGCCAGCCAGCAGGGGAATCAGCCCCAGCATTTT.

A single count supports this clone. The chain uses TRBV7-2 and TRBJ1-6; 10 bases fit TRBD1. The J segment lost 10 bases and the V segment lost 2 bases, leaving 5 bases of the junction unmatched. The length of the CDR3 is 15 residues. The germline gives CDR1 SGHTA, CDR2 FQGNSA. CDR3 sequence: CASSLHWGQGSPLHF. CDR3 DNA sequence: TGTGCCAGCAGCTTACATTGGGGACAGGGGTCACCCCTCCACTTT.

The V call is TRBV15, the J call TRBJ1-1, with 8 bases lining up with TRBD1. The CDR3 contains 15 residues. Looked up from germline, CDR1 is LNHNV and CDR2 is YYDKDF (reference sequence). V gave up 0 bases and J gave up 3 bases; unmatched junction bases: 3. CDR3 bases: TGTGCCACCAGCAGAGACGACAGGGGAGACACTGAAGCTTTCTTT. It is translated as CATSRDDRGDTEAFF. The complete variable domain, with remaining parts taken from reference TRBV15 and TRBJ1-1, reads DAMVIQNPRYQVTQFGKPVTLSCSQTLNHNVMYWYQQKSSQAPKLLFHYYDKDFNNEADTPDNFQSRRPNTSFCFLDIRSPGLGDTAMYLCATSRDDRGDTEAFFGQGTRLTVV.

Comments on this clone: The junction differs from germline at one of its ends, possibly a read error. The V gene is TRBV23-1, the J gene TRBJ1-5; unclear D gene. TRBV23-1 is an open reading frame whose function is uncertain. The CDR3 extends over 15 amino acids. The CDR3 coding sequence is TGCGCCAGCAGCCAATCGCCGGGGAGAGGGCAGCCCCAGCATTTT. Its translation is CASSQSPGRGQPQHF.

V gene TRBV4-1 combines with J gene TRBJ1-5; weak D call: TRBD1 (6 bases). This CDR3 has 16 amino acids. CDR1 and CDR2 from the germline V gene are MGHRA and YSYEKL. Trimming shortened V by 1 base and J by 4 bases, and 14 bases separated the two germline ends. The CDR3 protein is CASSQVGVQGNQPQHF. The CDR3 nucleotides read TGCGCCAGCAGCCAAGTAGGGGTTCAGGGGAATCAGCCCCAGCATTTT.

The chain links TRBV10-3 to TRBJ1-2; TRBD1 matches 9 bases. This CDR3 contains 15 residues. J lost 5 bases, V lost 10 bases, and 14 bases had no gene match. Per the germline V gene, CDR1 is ENHRY and CDR2 is SYGVKD. The CDR3 region is CATQTTGGFGYGYTF. Written as DNA, the CDR3 is TGTGCCACCCAGACGACAGGGGGATTTGGGTATGGCTACACCTTC.

V gene TRBV18 combines with J gene TRBJ1-5; D might be TRBD1 (6 bases). This CDR3 contains 14 residues. The germline gives CDR1 KGHSH, CDR2 LQKENI. The ends were cut back, 5 bases at V and 4 bases at J, with 12 bases in the middle. The CDR3 is CASSEYRENQPQHF. The CDR3 DNA reads as TGTGCCAGCTCAGAATACAGGGAAAATCAGCCCCAGCATTTT.

The CDR3 spells CASSWGLAGVKNIQYF. The DNA of the CDR3 is TGTGCCAGCAGCTGGGGATTAGCGGGAGTCAAAAACATTCAGTACTTC. The chain is built from TRBV5-4 and TRBJ2-4, with TRBD2 matching over 9 bases. V was pared by 3 bases and J by 3 bases, with 7 bases of the junction left unmatched. The CDR3 covers 16 residues. Germline V lookup: CDR1 SGHNT, CDR2 YYREEE (reference sequence).

V is TRBV11-2 and J is TRBJ2-7; TRBD1 matches at 10 bases. This CDR3 spans 16 amino acids. J was trimmed by 6 bases and V by 4 bases; bases with no gene match: 12. The germline V gene encodes CDR1 SGHAT and CDR2 FQNNGV. Here the CDR3 reads CASSSIAGTGVGEQYF. The CDR3 DNA follows: TGTGCCAGCAGCTCAATCGCCGGGACAGGGGTTGGCGAGCAGTACTTC.

Here the CDR3 DNA reads TGTGCCAGCAGCGCGGGAGTACAGGTTAATCAGCCCCAGCATTTT. Residues: CASSAGVQVNQPQHF. The genes are TRBV7-2 and TRBJ1-5, with D maybe TRBD1 (5 bases). The ends were cut back, 5 bases at V and 4 bases at J, with 15 bases in the middle. This CDR3 contains 15 residues. Germline-derived CDR1 and CDR2 are SGHTA and FQGNSA.

The J gene is TRBJ2-3, the V gene TRBV9; 10 bases align to TRBD2. Unmatched junction bases numbered 7, after V lost 1 base and J lost 5 bases. Germline V gene lookup returns CDR1 SGDLS and CDR2 YYNGEE. This CDR3 has 16 amino acids. The CDR3 loop reads CASSVRLAGVEDTQYF. In nucleotides, the CDR3 is TGTGCCAGCAGCGTAAGGCTAGCGGGAGTCGAAGATACGCAGTATTTT.

The chain combines TRBV10-1 with TRBJ1-1, with D perhaps TRBD1 (6 bases). The CDR3 is made up of 16 amino acids. The germline V gene has CDR1 WNHNN and CDR2 SYGVQD (reference sequence). The germline V and J ends were trimmed by 3 bases and 3 bases, with 17 bases remaining between them. CDR3: CASSDALTGMDTEAFF. The DNA of the CDR3 is TGCGCCAGCAGTGATGCTTTAACAGGGATGGACACTGAAGCTTTCTTT.

This chain connects TRBV15 to TRBJ1-6; 8 nucleotides match TRBD1. CDR1 is LNHNV and CDR2 is YYDKDF in the germline V gene (reference sequence). There are 19 residues in the CDR3. Unmatched junction bases numbered 7, after V lost 0 bases and J lost 0 bases. DNA for the CDR3: TGTGCCACCAGCAGAGATCTACAGGGGGTAGACTCCTATAATTCACCCCTCCACTTT. Translating it yields CATSRDLQGVDSYNSPLHF.

This sequence joins TRBV6-1 and TRBJ2-7; D remains unclear. Germline CDR1 and CDR2: MNHNS and SASEGT. The CDR3 is made up of 16 amino acids. V gave up 0 bases and J gave up 3 bases, with 15 bases separating them. The CDR3 coding sequence is TGTGCCAGCAGTGAAGCGACTGTAAGGTCTCTCTACGAGCAGTACTTC. It codes for CASSEATVRSLYEQYF.

CDR3 nucleotide sequence: TGTGCCAGCAGCTCGGTCAGGGGACCTAACTATGGCTACACCTTC. Protein: CASSSVRGPNYGYTF. The rearrangement links TRBV11-2 to TRBJ1-2, with D tentatively TRBD1 (6 bases). Germline CDR1 reads SGHAT; CDR2 reads FQNNGV. Trimming stripped 4 bases from V and 0 bases from J, with 12 bases between. The CDR3 has 15 residues.

CDR3 sequence reads: CASSSGAPTANEQFF. The CDR3 DNA reads TGTGCCAGCAGCTCTGGGGCACCTACTGCCAATGAGCAGTTCTTC. The rearrangement uses TRBV7-9 and TRBJ2-1, with D maybe TRBD1 (5 bases). Germline V CDR1 and CDR2: SEHNR, FQNEAQ (reference sequence). The CDR3 sequence is 15 residues long. Trimming stripped 4 bases from V and 6 bases from J, with 16 bases between. Full variable domain (missing parts from reference TRBV7-9 and TRBJ2-1): DTGVSQNPRHKITKRGQNVTFRCDPISEHNRLYWYRQTLGQGPEFLTYFQNEAQLEKSRLLSDRFSAERPKGSFSTLEIQRTEQGDSAMYLCASSSGAPTANEQFFGPGTRLTVL.

The chain combines TRBV7-2 with TRBJ2-3; D is ambiguous. V was trimmed by 8 bases and J by 0 bases, leaving 12 bases between them. CDR1 and CDR2 from the germline V gene are SGHTA and FQGNSA. The CDR3 runs 14 residues. This CDR3 is CASGVGLSTDTQYF. The CDR3 coding sequence is TGTGCCAGCGGAGTTGGCCTTAGCACAGATACGCAGTATTTT.

This chain connects TRBV18 to TRBJ2-3; 8 bases are a match to TRBD1. The CDR3 is 16 residues long. V trimming: 1 base; J trimming: 4 bases; junction bases outside the gene matches: 7. The germline V gene has CDR1 KGHSH and CDR2 LQKENI. CDR3 sequence (DNA): TGTGCCAGCTCACCACTTCGGGACAGGAGTGCAGATACGCAGTATTTT. Its translation: CASSPLRDRSADTQYF. The variable domain in full, completed from reference TRBV18 and TRBJ2-3, reads NAGVMQNPRHLVRRRGQEARLRCSPMKGHSHVYWYRQLPEEGLKFMVYLQKENIIDESGMPKERFSAEFPKEGPSILRIQQVVRGDSAAYFCASSPLRDRSADTQYFGPGTRLTVL.

The rearrangement links TRBV5-1 to TRBJ2-5; TRBD2 agrees at 13 bases. The CDR3 totals 16 residues. V dropped 7 bases and J dropped 2; count of bases not matched to a gene: 8. Germline V gene sequence: CDR1 SGHRS, CDR2 YFSETQ. The CDR3 is CASGPGTSGEQETQYF. CDR3 nucleotide sequence: TGCGCCAGCGGCCCCGGGACTAGCGGGGAGCAAGAGACCCAGTACTTC.

The chain has TRBV2 and TRBJ1-3; 10 nucleotides match TRBD1. V gave up 4 bases and J gave up 7 bases; unmatched junction bases: 4. This CDR3 region has 14 residues. Germline lookup yields CDR1 SNHLY and CDR2 FYNNEI. CDR3 sequence (DNA): TGTGCCAGCAGTGTTGAGGGACAGGGGAACACCATATATTTT. It codes for CASSVEGQGNTIYF.

J is TRBJ1-2 and V is TRBV5-4, with 9 bases fitting TRBD1. This CDR3 has 15 amino acids. With V trimmed by 4 bases and J by 3 bases, 7 bases remained unmatched. Germline V gene sequence: CDR1 SGHNT, CDR2 YYREEE (reference sequence). This chain's CDR3 is CASSRRTGADYGYTF. CDR3 sequence (DNA): TGTGCCAGCAGCCGGCGGACAGGGGCTGACTATGGCTACACCTTC. The full variable domain, completed using reference TRBV5-4 and TRBJ1-2, is ETGVTQSPTHLIKTRGQQVTLRCSSQSGHNTVSWYQQALGQGPQFIFQYYREEENGRGNFPPRFSGLQFPNYSSELNVNALELDDSALYLCASSRRTGADYGYTFGSGTRLTVV.

The CDR3 nucleotides are TGTGCCAGCAGCTTGGCCGAGCGGGCCGACTACGAGCAGTACTTC. Its protein product is CASSLAERADYEQYF. The V call is TRBV5-4, the J call TRBJ2-7, with TRBD2 as a possible D gene (6 bases). Trimming cost V 0 bases and J 3 bases, with 13 bases left between them. The CDR3 runs 15 residues. Germline CDR1 is SGHNT and CDR2 is YYREEE (reference sequence). Drawing the rest from reference TRBV5-4 and TRBJ2-7, the complete variable domain is ETGVTQSPTHLIKTRGQQVTLRCSSQSGHNTVSWYQQALGQGPQFIFQYYREEENGRGNFPPRFSGLQFPNYSSELNVNALELDDSALYLCASSLAERADYEQYFGPGTRLTVT.

This clone was seen a few times. CDR3 nucleotides: TGCAGCGTCGGGGGAGGCAGCCTTAATTCACCCCTCCACTTT. Translating gives CSVGGGSLNSPLHF. The chain uses TRBV29-1 and TRBJ1-6, with D perhaps matching TRBD1 (5 bases). The germline V gene has CDR1 SQVTM and CDR2 ANQGSEA. CDR3 length: 14 amino acids. The V gene lost 6 bases and the J gene lost 6 bases, with 15 bases spanning the gap.

The chain recombines TRBV29-1 with TRBJ1-2; unclear D gene. Trimming left V 2 bases short and J 2 bases short, with 6 bases between. Germline assignment: CDR1 SQVTM and CDR2 ANQGSEA. The CDR3 has 12 residues. The CDR3 spells CSVEWQNYGYTF. CDR3 coding DNA: TGCAGCGTTGAATGGCAGAACTATGGCTACACCTTC.

The sample holds one count of this clone. The chain is built from TRBV4-2 and TRBJ1-2; no reliable D call. In germline, CDR1 is LGHNA, CDR2 YNFKEQ. V lost 0 bases and J 8 bases, leaving 19 bases between the germline ends. The CDR3 consists of 16 residues. The CDR3 reads CASSQDLGVRGTGYTF. The CDR3 DNA reads TGTGCCAGCAGCCAAGATCTAGGAGTACGCGGTACGGGCTACACCTTC.